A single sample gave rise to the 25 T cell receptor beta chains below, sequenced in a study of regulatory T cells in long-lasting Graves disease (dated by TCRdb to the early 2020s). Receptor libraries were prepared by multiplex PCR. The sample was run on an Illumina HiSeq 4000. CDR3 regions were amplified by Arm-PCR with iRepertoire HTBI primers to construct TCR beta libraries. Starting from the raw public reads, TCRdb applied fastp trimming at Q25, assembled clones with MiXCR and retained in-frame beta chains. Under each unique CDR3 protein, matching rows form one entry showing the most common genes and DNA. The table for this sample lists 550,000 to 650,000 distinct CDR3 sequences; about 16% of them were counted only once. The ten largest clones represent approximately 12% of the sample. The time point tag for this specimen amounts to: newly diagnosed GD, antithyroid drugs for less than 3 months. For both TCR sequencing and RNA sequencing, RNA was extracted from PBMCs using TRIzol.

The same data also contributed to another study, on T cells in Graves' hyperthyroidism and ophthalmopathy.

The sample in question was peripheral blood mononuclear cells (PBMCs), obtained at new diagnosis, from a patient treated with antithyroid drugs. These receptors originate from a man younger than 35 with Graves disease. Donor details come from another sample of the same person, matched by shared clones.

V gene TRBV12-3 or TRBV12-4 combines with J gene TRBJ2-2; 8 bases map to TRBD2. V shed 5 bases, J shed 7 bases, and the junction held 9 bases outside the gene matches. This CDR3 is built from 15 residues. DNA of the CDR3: TGTGCCAGCAGTGCCAGCGGGAGCTGGGGCGGGGAGCTGTTTTTT. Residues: CASSASGSWGGELFF.

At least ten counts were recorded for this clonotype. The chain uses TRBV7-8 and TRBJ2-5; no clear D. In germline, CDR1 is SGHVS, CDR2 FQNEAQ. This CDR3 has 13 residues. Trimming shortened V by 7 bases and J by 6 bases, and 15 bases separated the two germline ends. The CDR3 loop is CASTFAFEQTQYF. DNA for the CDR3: TGTGCCAGCACCTTTGCCTTCGAGCAGACCCAGTACTTC.

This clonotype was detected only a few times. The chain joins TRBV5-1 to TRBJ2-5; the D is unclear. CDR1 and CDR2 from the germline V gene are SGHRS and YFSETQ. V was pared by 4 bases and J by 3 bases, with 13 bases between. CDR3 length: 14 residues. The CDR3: CASSTSYSKETQYF. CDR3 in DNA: TGCGCCAGCAGCACCTCGTACTCGAAAGAGACCCAGTACTTC.

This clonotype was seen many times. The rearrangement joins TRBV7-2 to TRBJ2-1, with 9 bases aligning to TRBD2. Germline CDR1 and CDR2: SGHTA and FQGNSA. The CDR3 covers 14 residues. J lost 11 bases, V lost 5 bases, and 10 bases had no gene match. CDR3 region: CASSPNGGLAQQFF. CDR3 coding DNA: TGTGCCAGCAGCCCCAATGGGGGACTAGCTCAGCAGTTCTTC.

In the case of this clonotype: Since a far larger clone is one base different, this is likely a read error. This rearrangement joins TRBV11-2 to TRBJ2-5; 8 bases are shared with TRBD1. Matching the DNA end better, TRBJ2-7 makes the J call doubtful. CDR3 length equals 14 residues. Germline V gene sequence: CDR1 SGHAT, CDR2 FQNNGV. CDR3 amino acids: CASPTGTGSSEQYF. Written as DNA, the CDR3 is TGTGCCAGCCCTACCGGGACAGGCTCCTCCGAGCAGTACTTC.

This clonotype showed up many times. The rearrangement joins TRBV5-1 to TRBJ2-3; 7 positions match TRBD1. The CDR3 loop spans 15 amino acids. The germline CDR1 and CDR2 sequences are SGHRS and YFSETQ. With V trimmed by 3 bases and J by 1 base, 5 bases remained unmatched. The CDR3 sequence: CASSSDDRGTDTQYF. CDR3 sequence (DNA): TGCGCCAGCAGCTCTGATGACAGGGGCACAGATACGCAGTATTTT.

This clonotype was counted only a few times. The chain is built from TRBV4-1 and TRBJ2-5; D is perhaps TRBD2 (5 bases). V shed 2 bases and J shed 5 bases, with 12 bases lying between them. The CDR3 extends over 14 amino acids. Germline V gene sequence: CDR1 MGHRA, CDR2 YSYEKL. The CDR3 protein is CASSQIWERETQYF. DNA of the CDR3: TGCGCCAGCAGCCAAATCTGGGAGCGGGAGACCCAGTACTTC.

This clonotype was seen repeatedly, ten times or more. The CDR3 region is CASSLPPGRETGLDQPQHF. In nucleotides, the CDR3 is TGTGCCAGCAGTTTACCCCCTGGTCGGGAGACAGGGTTGGATCAGCCCCAGCATTTT. The rearrangement links TRBV28 to TRBJ1-5; 7 bases are shared with TRBD1. The length of the CDR3 is 19 residues. V dropped 2 bases and J dropped 5; count of bases not matched to a gene: 18. The germline gives CDR1 MDHEN, CDR2 SYDVKM.

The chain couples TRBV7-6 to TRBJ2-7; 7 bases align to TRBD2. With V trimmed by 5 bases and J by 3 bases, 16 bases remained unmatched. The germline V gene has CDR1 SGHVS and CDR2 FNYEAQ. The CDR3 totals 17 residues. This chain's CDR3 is CASSPVMGLAENYEQYF. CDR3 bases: TGTGCCAGCAGCCCAGTTATGGGTCTAGCGGAGAACTACGAGCAGTACTTC.

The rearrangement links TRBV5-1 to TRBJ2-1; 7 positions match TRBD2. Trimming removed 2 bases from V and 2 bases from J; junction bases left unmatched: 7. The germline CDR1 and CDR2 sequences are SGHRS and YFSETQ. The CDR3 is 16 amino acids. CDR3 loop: CASSFREAGAYNEQFF. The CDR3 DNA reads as TGCGCCAGCAGCTTTAGGGAGGCGGGAGCCTACAATGAGCAGTTCTTC. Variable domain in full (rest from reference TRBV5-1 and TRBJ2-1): KAGVTQTPRYLIKTRGQQVTLSCSPISGHRSVSWYQQTPGQGLQFLFEYFSETQRNKGNFPGRFSGRQFSNSRSEMNVSTLELGDSALYLCASSFREAGAYNEQFFGPGTRLTVL.

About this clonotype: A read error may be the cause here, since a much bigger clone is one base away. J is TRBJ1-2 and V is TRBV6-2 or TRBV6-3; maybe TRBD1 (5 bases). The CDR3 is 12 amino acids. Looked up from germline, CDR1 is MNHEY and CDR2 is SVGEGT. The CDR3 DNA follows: TGTGCCAGCAGTAGGGGTTCCAATGGCCACACCTTC. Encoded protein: CASSRGSNGHTF.

In DNA form, the CDR3 reads TGTGCCAGCAGCTCTCCGGGACAGTCCTACAATGAGCAGTTCTTC. Translated: CASSSPGQSYNEQFF. V usage is TRBV5-6 and J usage is TRBJ2-1; 7 bases are shared with TRBD1. Per germline, CDR1 SGHDT and CDR2 YYEEEE. V trimming: 3 bases; J trimming: 1 base; junction bases outside the gene matches: 4. This CDR3 comprises 15 residues.

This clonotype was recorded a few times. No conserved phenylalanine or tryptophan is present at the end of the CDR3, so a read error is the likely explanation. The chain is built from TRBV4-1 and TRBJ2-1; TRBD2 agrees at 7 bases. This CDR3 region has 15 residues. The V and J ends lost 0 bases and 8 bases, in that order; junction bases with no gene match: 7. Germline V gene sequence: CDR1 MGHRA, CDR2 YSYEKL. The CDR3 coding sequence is TGCGCCAGCAGCCAAGATAGCACGGGAGGCGATGAGCAGTTCCTC. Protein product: CASSQDSTGGDEQFL.

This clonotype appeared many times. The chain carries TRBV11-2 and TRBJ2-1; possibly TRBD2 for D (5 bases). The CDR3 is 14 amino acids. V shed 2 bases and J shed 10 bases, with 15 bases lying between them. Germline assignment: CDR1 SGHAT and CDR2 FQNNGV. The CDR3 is CASSLRARGDEQFF. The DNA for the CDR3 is TGTGCCAGCAGCTTACGGGCCCGGGGTGACGAGCAGTTCTTC.

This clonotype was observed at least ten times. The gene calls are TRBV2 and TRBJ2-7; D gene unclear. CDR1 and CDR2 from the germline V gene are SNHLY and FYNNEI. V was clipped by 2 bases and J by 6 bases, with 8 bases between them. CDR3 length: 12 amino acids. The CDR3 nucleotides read TGTGCCAGCAGTGAAAATAGGGTCGAGCAGTACTTC. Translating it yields CASSENRVEQYF.

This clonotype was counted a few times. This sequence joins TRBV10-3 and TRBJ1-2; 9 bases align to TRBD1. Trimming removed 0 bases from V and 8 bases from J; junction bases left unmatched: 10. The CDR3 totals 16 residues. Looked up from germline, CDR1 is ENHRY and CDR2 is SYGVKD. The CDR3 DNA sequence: TGTGCCATCAGTGAGTCGGACAGGGGTAGCAGGGAAGGCTACACCTTC. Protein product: CAISESDRGSREGYTF.

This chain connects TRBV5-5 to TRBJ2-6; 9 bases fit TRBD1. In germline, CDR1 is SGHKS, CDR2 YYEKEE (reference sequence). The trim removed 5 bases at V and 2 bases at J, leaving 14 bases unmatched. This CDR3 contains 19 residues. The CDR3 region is CASSFVGPGQGAGANVLTF. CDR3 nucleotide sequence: TGTGCCAGCAGTTTCGTGGGCCCGGGACAGGGTGCTGGGGCCAACGTCCTGACTTTC.

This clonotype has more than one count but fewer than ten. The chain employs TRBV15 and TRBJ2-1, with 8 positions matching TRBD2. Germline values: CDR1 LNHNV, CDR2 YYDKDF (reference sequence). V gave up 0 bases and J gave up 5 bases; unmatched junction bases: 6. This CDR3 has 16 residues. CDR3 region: CATSRDLLAENNEQFF. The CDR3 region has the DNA TGTGCCACCAGCAGAGACCTACTAGCGGAGAACAATGAGCAGTTCTTC.

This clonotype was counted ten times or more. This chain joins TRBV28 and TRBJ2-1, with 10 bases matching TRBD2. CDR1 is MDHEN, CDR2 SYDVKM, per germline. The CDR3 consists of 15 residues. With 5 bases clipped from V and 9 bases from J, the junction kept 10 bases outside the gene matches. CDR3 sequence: CASSIRRTSGTEQFF. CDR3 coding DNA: TGTGCCAGCAGTATCCGGAGGACTAGCGGTACTGAGCAGTTCTTC. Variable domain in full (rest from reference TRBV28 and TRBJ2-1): DVKVTQSSRYLVKRTGEKVFLECVQDMDHENMFWYRQDPGLGLRLIYFSYDVKMKEKGDIPEGYSVSREKKERFSLILESASTNQTSMYLCASSIRRTSGTEQFFGPGTRLTVL.

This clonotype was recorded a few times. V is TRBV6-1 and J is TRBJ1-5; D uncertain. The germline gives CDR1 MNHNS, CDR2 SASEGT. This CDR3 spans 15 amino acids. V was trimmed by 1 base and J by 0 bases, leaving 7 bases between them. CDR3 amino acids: CASSEEASSNQPQHF. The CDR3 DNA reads TGTGCCAGCAGTGAAGAGGCCAGTAGCAATCAGCCCCAGCATTTT.

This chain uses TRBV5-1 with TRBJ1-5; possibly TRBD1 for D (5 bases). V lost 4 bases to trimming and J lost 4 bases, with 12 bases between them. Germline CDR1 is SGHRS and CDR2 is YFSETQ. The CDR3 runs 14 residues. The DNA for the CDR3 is TGCGCCAGCAGCCCGGGGGACGTTAATCAGCCCCAGCATTTT. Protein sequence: CASSPGDVNQPQHF.

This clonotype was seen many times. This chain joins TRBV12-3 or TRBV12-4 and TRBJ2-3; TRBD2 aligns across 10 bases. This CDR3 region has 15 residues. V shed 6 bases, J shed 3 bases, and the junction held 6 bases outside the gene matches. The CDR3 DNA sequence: TGTGCCAGCAGCCCCCAGCGGGGGGGGACAGATACGCAGTATTTT. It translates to CASSPQRGGTDTQYF.

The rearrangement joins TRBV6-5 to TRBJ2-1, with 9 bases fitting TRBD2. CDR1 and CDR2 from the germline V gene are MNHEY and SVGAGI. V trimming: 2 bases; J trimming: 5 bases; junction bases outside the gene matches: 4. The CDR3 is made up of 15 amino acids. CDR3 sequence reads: CASSYGTSFHNEQFF. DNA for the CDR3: TGTGCCAGCAGTTACGGGACTAGCTTCCACAATGAGCAGTTCTTC.

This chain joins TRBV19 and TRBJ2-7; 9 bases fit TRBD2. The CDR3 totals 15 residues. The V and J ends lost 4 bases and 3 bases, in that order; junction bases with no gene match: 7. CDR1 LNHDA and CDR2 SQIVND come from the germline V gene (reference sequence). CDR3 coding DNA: TGTGCCAGTAGTAAAACCTTAGCGGGAGACTACGAGCAGTACTTC. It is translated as CASSKTLAGDYEQYF. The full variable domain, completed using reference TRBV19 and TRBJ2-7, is DGGITQSPKYLFRKEGQNVTLSCEQNLNHDAMYWYRQDPGQGLRLIYYSQIVNDFQKGDIAEGYSVSREKKESFPLTVTSAQKNPTAFYLCASSKTLAGDYEQYFGPGTRLTVT.

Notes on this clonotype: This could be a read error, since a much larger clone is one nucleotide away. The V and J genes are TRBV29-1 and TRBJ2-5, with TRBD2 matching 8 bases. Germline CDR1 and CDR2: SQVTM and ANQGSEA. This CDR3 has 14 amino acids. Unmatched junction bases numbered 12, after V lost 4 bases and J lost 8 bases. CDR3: CSVGTGGGWSTQYF. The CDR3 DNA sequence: TGCAGCGTTGGGACTGGCGGGGGGTGGAGTACCCAGTACTTC.